The 8 T cell receptor beta chains given below trace back to one sample, sequenced in a study of PD-1 blockade in classical Hodgkin lymphoma. Every patient was affected by relapse after autologous stem cell transplantation, while exposure to brentuximab vedotin was not uniform. Generated by immunoSEQ multiplex PCR, the TCRdb table keeps only in-frame clones and is missing some. This table holds approximately 44,000 clones, approximately 71% found once. The sequencing here drew on peripheral blood mononuclear cells (PBMCs), taken at baseline. All receptors derive from a human donor with classical Hodgkin lymphoma.

The V call is TRBV7-2, the J call TRBJ2-7; TRBD1 aligns across 7 bases. Germline lookup yields CDR1 SGHTA and CDR2 FQGNSA. J was trimmed by 6 bases and V by 1 base; bases with no gene match: 6. The CDR3 is 14 amino acids. In nucleotides, the CDR3 is TGTGCCAGCAGCTTAGTACAGGGGTTGTCCGAGCAGTACTTC. Its translation: CASSLVQGLSEQYF.

Written as DNA, the CDR3 is TGTGCCAGCAGCTCAACCGGTACAGATCCTGAAGCTTTCTTT. It encodes CASSSTGTDPEAFF. The V call is TRBV7-2, the J call TRBJ1-1; the D is unclear. This CDR3 contains 14 residues. Germline loops: CDR1 SGHTA, CDR2 FQGNSA. V dropped 4 bases and J dropped 6 bases, with 15 bases sitting between them.

The chain recombines TRBV2 with TRBJ1-1; D ambiguous. The CDR3 sequence is 15 residues long. Germline-derived CDR1 and CDR2 are SNHLY and FYNNEI. V lost 3 bases and J 2 bases, leaving 13 bases between the germline ends. The CDR3 nucleotides read TGTGCCAGCAGTGACGGGCGAGGAAGTAACACTGAAGCTTTCTTT. It specifies CASSDGRGSNTEAFF.

This clone was seen a few times. The chain links TRBV5-4 to TRBJ1-1, with D hard to call. The germline gives CDR1 SGHNT, CDR2 YYREEE (reference sequence). CDR3 length: 14 amino acids. V was shortened by 6 bases and J by 1 base, with 13 bases between the two germline ends. The DNA for the CDR3 is TGTGCCAGCACCCTGGAGTGGGGGAACACTGAAGCTTTCTTT. Protein sequence: CASTLEWGNTEAFF.

This clone qualifies as medium-sized. The chain combines TRBV4-2 with TRBJ2-7, with 7 bases that match TRBD2. This CDR3 contains 17 residues. The V segment lost 1 base and the J segment 3 bases; nucleotides outside the gene matches: 12. Looked up from germline, CDR1 is LGHNA and CDR2 is YNFKEQ. In nucleotides, the CDR3 is TGTGCCAGCAGCCAAGCTCGGTTAGGAGCGGGGTTCTACGAGCAGTACTTC. Its translation is CASSQARLGAGFYEQYF.

V gene TRBV10-2 combines with J gene TRBJ2-2, with 10 bases that match TRBD2. The germline V gene encodes CDR1 WSHSY and CDR2 SAAADI. The CDR3 sequence is 14 residues long. J gave up 7 bases and V 7 bases, and 6 bases lay outside the gene matches. CDR3 amino acids: CASILAGGDGELFF. The CDR3 DNA sequence: TGCGCCAGCATCTTAGCGGGGGGAGACGGGGAGCTGTTTTTT.

V usage is TRBV9 and J usage is TRBJ2-2, with 7 bases lining up with TRBD1. Per the germline V gene, CDR1 is SGDLS and CDR2 is YYNGEE. CDR3 size: 14 residues. J lost 6 bases, V lost 4 bases, and 6 bases had no gene match. The CDR3 here is CASSRQGSAGELFF. The CDR3 DNA reads as TGTGCCAGCAGCCGACAGGGTTCGGCCGGGGAGCTGTTTTTT.

V gene TRBV9 combines with J gene TRBJ2-1; no clear D gene. The CDR3 length is 13 residues. With 0 bases removed from V and 8 bases from J, the gap between germline ends came to 9 bases. Per the germline V gene, CDR1 is SGDLS and CDR2 is YYNGEE. DNA for the CDR3: TGTGCCAGCAGCGTAGTCCTCGGAGATGAGCAGTTCTTC. Its protein product is CASSVVLGDEQFF.